This entry describes one T cell receptor beta chain. This CDR3 spans 15 amino acids. Trimming removed 4 bases at V and 5 bases at J, with 14 bases between. Germline-derived CDR1 and CDR2 are LNHDA and SQIVND (reference sequence). These data come from a study of tumor T cells in aggressive B-cell lymphoma. Produced via immunoSEQ multiplex PCR; TCRdb's table is partial and in-frame only. The repertoire holds 2,500 to 3,000 clones, with about 89% as singletons. The specimen was tumor tissue. This receptor was obtained from an adult with diffuse large B cell lymphoma. V and J are TRBV19 and TRBJ1-4; the D gene is possibly TRBD1 (6 bases). The CDR3 spells CASSRQVLGNEKLFF. The CDR3, as DNA: TGTGCCAGTAGTAGACAGGTCCTAGGGAATGAAAAACTGTTTTTT.